This T cell receptor (beta chain) was sequenced for a study of cytomegalovirus exposure and HLA in healthy donors. Study results and limitations: There were some 150 TCR beta chains listed as cytomegalovirus-associated. Most CMV-associated TCR beta chains appeared HLA-restricted in a later analysis. Later analysis identified a missense DCLRE1C variant that was linked to TCR beta V- and J-gene trimming.

J lost 2 bases, V lost 0 bases, and 2 bases had no gene match. Germline CDR1 is SGHDT and CDR2 is YYEEEE. The CDR3 sequence is 14 residues long. The study sampled nominally healthy donors, though unrecorded immune exposures were likely. Use of 60 Vbeta and 13 Jbeta primers characterized the PCR. This table comes from immunoSEQ multiplex PCR, and its TCRdb copy is limited to in-frame clones, with some not included. The sample gives roughly 80,000 clones, about four fifths of which show up once; approximately 2.4% is in the top ten. For this clone: Its antigen is still unknown.

The receptor was derived from a woman aged 50 to 65 in good health and CMV-seronegative. This chain connects TRBV5-6 to TRBJ2-7, with 7 bases matching TRBD1. The sequencing sample was made of PBMCs. The CDR3 nucleotides are TGTGCCAGCAGCTTGGGACAGGGCCCCTACGAGCAGTACTTC. It yields the protein CASSLGQGPYEQYF.